This T cell receptor beta chain is from a study of blood T cell repertoires in COVID-19. Germline-derived CDR1 and CDR2 are SGHAT and FQNNGV. Trimming cost V 4 bases and J 0 bases; bases outside gene matches: 6. There are 15 residues in the CDR3. Per the original methods: Estimates of nucleated cell counts were drawn from the amplification of reference gene primers. Repertoires were generated with immunoSEQ multiplex PCR, while TCRdb's copy carries only in-frame clones and drops some. V and J calls and clone size are as listed in that table; D and trimming were resolved from the DNA. The data show 35,000 to 55,000 clones, about four fifths seen once.

The specimen sequenced was peripheral blood. The chain carries TRBV11-2 and TRBJ2-7; TRBD2 matches 7 bases. This clonotype was obtained from a woman in her 70s with acute or convalescent COVID-19. DNA of the CDR3: TGTGCCAGCAGCTCGAGCGGGGTAAGCTCCTACGAGCAGTACTTC. The encoded protein is CASSSSGVSSYEQYF. The variable domain in full, completed from reference TRBV11-2 and TRBJ2-7, reads EAGVAQSPRYKIIEKRQSVAFWCNPISGHATLYWYQQILGQGPKLLIQFQNNGVVDDSQLPKDRFSAERLKGVDSTLKIQPAKLEDSAVYLCASSSSGVSSYEQYFGPGTRLTVT.